What follows are 9 T cell receptor beta chains derived from one specimen sequenced in a study of T cells after yellow fever vaccination (dated 2019 in TCRdb). Libraries were built with 5' RACE. These reads were obtained on an Illumina NovaSeq 6000. The public reads were reanalyzed by TCRdb: fastp trimming at Q25, MiXCR alignment, in-frame beta chains only. Entries are consolidated by CDR3 protein sequence, retaining the most common genes and DNA. Within this sample are some 300,000 distinct CDR3 sequences, with 7.5% to 9.5% of them counted one time only. 3% to 4% of the sample is held by the ten biggest clonotypes. The sample's treatment or condition label, decoded: live attenuated yellow fever vaccine strain. The input for sequencing was CD4+ T cells sorted from PBMCs, taken 5 days after the yellow fever booster vaccination. These receptors were collected from a man younger than 30 who received the YFV17D yellow fever vaccine.

This clonotype was recorded a few times. The chain links TRBV19 to TRBJ2-3; no clear D gene. Germline CDR1 LNHDA, CDR2 SQIVND (reference sequence). V lost 8 bases to trimming and J lost 0 bases, with 12 bases between them. The CDR3 has 14 amino acids. The CDR3 protein is CASADGFSTDTQYF. The CDR3 DNA is TGTGCCAGTGCGGACGGCTTTAGCACAGATACGCAGTATTTT.

This chain connects TRBV10-3 to TRBJ2-5; D not certain. Trimming shortened V by 0 bases and J by 5 bases, and 19 bases separated the two germline ends. The CDR3 has 17 residues. From germline, CDR1 is ENHRY and CDR2 SYGVKD. CDR3 DNA: TGTGCCATCAGTGAGTCGGGCCCAGGCACTGCGACGGAGACCCAGTACTTC. This codes for CAISESGPGTATETQYF.

The chain joins TRBV7-8 to TRBJ1-1; no definite D call. Germline V lookup: CDR1 SGHVS, CDR2 FQNEAQ. This CDR3 region has 15 residues. Trimming cost V 6 bases and J 0 bases, with 14 bases left between them. In DNA form, the CDR3 reads TGTGCCAGCAGGAAATTACCACCCCTGAACACTGAAGCTTTCTTT. This sequence encodes CASRKLPPLNTEAFF.

This clonotype was counted only a few times. The rearrangement links TRBV7-9 to TRBJ2-5, with TRBD2 as a possible D gene (6 bases). The CDR3 is 15 amino acids. Trimming cost V 5 bases and J 9 bases, with 22 bases left between them. Germline CDR1 SEHNR, CDR2 FQNEAQ (reference sequence). The CDR3 sequence: CASSTQGRSSGAQYF. DNA of the CDR3: TGTGCCAGCAGCACCCAGGGACGCAGTTCGGGGGCCCAGTACTTC.

The table lists this clonotype with a few counts. The chain is built from TRBV3-1 and TRBJ1-1; no firm D call. Germline CDR1 is LGHDT and CDR2 is YNNKEL (reference sequence). CDR3 size: 15 residues. With 1 base removed from V and 1 base from J, the gap between germline ends came to 10 bases. The DNA of the CDR3 is TGTGCCAGCAGCCAAGGCCCCCTCGGGAACACTGAAGCTTTCTTT. Encoded protein: CASSQGPLGNTEAFF.

The rearrangement uses TRBV20-1 and TRBJ2-3, with 14 bases aligning to TRBD2. This CDR3 is built from 17 residues. Germline CDR1 is DFQATT and CDR2 is SNEGSKA (reference sequence). The V and J ends lost 3 bases and 1 base, in that order; junction bases with no gene match: 6. The CDR3 loop is CSASPGTSGGGTDTQYF. The CDR3 DNA reads as TGCAGTGCTAGTCCCGGGACTAGCGGGGGAGGCACAGATACGCAGTATTTT.

In this sample, this clonotype turned up a few times. The genes are TRBV7-2 and TRBJ2-5, with D perhaps TRBD1 (5 bases). The CDR3 is 15 residues long. Germline V CDR1 and CDR2: SGHTA, FQGNSA. Trimming stripped 4 bases from V and 1 base from J, with 13 bases between. CDR3 region: CASSSRGGRQETQYF. The CDR3 DNA reads as TGTGCCAGCAGCTCTAGGGGCGGCCGCCAAGAGACCCAGTACTTC.

This clonotype was counted only a few times. The J gene is TRBJ1-4, the V gene TRBV4-1; 7 positions agree with TRBD1. V was clipped by 2 bases and J by 0 bases; unmatched bases: 6. Germline lookup yields CDR1 MGHRA and CDR2 YSYEKL. The CDR3 is made up of 17 amino acids. CDR3 region: CASSQKQGGATNEKLFF. The CDR3 nucleotides are TGCGCCAGCAGCCAAAAGCAGGGGGGGGCAACTAATGAAAAACTGTTTTTT.

V is TRBV10-1 and J is TRBJ1-1; the D is unclear. Deletions cut 6 bases from V and 1 base from J, with 9 bases between. The CDR3 totals 13 residues. Germline CDR1 reads WNHNN; CDR2 reads SYGVQD (reference sequence). Here the CDR3 DNA reads TGCGCCAGCAGGGACCTGACGAACACTGAAGCTTTCTTT. It translates to CASRDLTNTEAFF.